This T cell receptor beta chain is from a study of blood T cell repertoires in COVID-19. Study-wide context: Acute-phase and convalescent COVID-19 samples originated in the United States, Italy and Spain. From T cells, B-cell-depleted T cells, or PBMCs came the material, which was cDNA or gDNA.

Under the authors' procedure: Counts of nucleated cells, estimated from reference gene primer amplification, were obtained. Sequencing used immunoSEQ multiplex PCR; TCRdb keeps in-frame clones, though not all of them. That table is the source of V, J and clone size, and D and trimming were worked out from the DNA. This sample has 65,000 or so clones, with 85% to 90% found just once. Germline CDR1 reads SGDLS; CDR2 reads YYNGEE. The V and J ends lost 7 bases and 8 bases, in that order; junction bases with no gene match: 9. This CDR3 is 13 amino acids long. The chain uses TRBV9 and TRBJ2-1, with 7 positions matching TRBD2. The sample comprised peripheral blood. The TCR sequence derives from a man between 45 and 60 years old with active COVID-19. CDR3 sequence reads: CASGAGVHDEQFF. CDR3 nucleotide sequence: TGTGCCAGCGGCGCGGGAGTTCACGATGAGCAGTTCTTC.